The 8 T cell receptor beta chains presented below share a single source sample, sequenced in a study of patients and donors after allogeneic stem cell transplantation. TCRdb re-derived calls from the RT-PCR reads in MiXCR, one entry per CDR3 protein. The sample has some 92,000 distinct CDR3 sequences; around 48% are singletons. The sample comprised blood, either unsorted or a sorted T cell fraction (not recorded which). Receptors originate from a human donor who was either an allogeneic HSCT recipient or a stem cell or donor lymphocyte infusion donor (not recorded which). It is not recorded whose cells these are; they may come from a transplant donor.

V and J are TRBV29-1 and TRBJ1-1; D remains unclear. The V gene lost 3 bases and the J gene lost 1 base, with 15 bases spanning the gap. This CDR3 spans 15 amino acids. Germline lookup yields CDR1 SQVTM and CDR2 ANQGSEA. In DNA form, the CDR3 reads TGCAGCGTTGACGTCGGCAGGTCAACGAACACTGAAGCTTTCTTT. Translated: CSVDVGRSTNTEAFF.

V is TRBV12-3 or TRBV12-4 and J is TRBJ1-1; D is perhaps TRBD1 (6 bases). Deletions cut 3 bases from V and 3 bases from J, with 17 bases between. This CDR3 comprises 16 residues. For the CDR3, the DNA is TGTGCCAGCAGTTTCGGGTGGGGGGGCCTGGACACTGAAGCTTTCTTT. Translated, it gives CASSFGWGGLDTEAFF.

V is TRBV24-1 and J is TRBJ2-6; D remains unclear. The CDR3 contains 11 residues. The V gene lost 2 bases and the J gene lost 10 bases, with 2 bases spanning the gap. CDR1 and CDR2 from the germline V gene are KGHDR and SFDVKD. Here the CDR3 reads CATSDSNVLTF. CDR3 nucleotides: TGTGCCACCAGTGATTCTAACGTCCTGACTTTC.

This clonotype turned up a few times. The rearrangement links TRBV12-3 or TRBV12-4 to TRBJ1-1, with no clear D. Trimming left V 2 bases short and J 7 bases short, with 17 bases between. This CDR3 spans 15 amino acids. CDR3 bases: TGTGCCAGCAGTTTACTCGGGGTTTTTTCCGTTGAAGCTTTCTTT. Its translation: CASSLLGVFSVEAFF.

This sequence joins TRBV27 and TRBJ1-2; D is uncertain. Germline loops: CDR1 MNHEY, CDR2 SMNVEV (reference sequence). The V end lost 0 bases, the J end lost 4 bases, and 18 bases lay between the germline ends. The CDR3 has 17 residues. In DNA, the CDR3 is TGTGCCAGCAGTTTATCGGCCCACGGCGCAGGACGCTATGGCTACACCTTC. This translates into CASSLSAHGAGRYGYTF.

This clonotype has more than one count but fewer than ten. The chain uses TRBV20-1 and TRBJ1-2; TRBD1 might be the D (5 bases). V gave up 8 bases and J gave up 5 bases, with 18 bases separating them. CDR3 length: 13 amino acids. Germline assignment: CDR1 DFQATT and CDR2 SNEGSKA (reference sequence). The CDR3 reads CSFLGGFRYGYTF. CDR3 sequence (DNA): TGCAGTTTTCTTGGGGGTTTTAGATATGGCTACACCTTC.

The CDR3 region is CSASRGYGYTF. CDR3 nucleotide sequence: TGCAGTGCTAGCAGGGGTTACGGCTACACCTTC. The rearrangement links TRBV20-1 to TRBJ1-2; possible D gene TRBD1, 6 bases. CDR3 length: 11 residues. Germline V gene data show CDR1 as DFQATT and CDR2 as SNEGSKA (reference sequence). Trimming removed 3 bases from V and 8 bases from J, with 10 bases in between.

The CDR3 nucleotides are TGTGCCACCCAAAATAGCAATCAGCCCCAGCATTTT. Translated: CATQNSNQPQHF. V usage is TRBV24-1 and J usage is TRBJ1-5; no clear D gene. V gave up 9 bases and J gave up 0 bases, with 5 bases separating them. The CDR3 has 12 residues. Germline V gives CDR1 KGHDR, CDR2 SFDVKD.